Below, one T cell receptor beta chain is given with its context. This sample was included in a study of blood T cell repertoires in COVID-19. Study context: Acute and convalescent COVID-19 specimens originated in the United States, Italy and Spain. From T cells, B-cell-depleted T cells, or PBMCs came the material, which was cDNA or gDNA.

The protocol was immunoSEQ multiplex PCR, while the TCRdb copy is restricted to in-frame clones and leaves out a portion. Among roughly 68,000 clones listed, around 89% were seen once. This TCR was sampled from a woman of 80 years or more with active COVID-19. Sequencing was performed on peripheral blood.

As DNA, the CDR3 is TGTGCCAGCAGTTTACCGACAGGCCCCTCTGGAAACACCATATATTTT. Translated: CASSLPTGPSGNTIYF. V gene TRBV28 combines with J gene TRBJ1-3; tentative D call: TRBD1 (6 bases). CDR1 and CDR2 (germline): MDHEN, SYDVKM. V gave up 2 bases and J gave up 0 bases, with 11 bases separating them. CDR3 length: 16 amino acids.